These T cell receptor beta chains were read from a single sample in a study of T-cell memory formation after mild COVID-19. In TCRdb, the 5' RACE reads were re-called with MiXCR into one record per CDR3 protein. The data show about 430,000 distinct CDR3 sequences, over 15% seen once. The specimen sequenced was PBMCs or a T cell subset sorted from them (not recorded which). Receptors were obtained from a man between 18 and 35 years old who had mild COVID-19 (a few samples of this study predate the infection). Cell type and time point are not known. The CDR3 runs from the conserved cysteine through the conserved F or W. The order of the fields is CDR3 protein, CDR3 DNA, D gene, J gene, V gene, clone size. The D gene is left open where the match is weak. Size is omitted from some rows. Given values are once, few, many or a class for expanded clones.

cdr3_aa: CASSLGANGGHEQYF; cdr3_nt: TGCGCCAGCAGCTTGGGGGCGAACGGGGGCCACGAGCAGTACTTC; d_call: -; j_call: TRBJ2-7; v_call: TRBV5-1; clone_size: few
cdr3_aa: CASNRLGGETQYF; cdr3_nt: TGTGCCAGCAATCGGCTTGGGGGGGAGACCCAGTACTTC; d_call: -; j_call: TRBJ2-5; v_call: TRBV7-2; clone_size: -
cdr3_aa: CSARSRDRLYEQYF; cdr3_nt: TGCAGTGCAAGATCTCGGGACCGCCTCTACGAGCAGTACTTC; d_call: -; j_call: TRBJ2-7; v_call: TRBV20-1; clone_size: -
cdr3_aa: CASMRNTGELFF; cdr3_nt: TGTGCCAGCATGAGGAACACCGGGGAGCTGTTTTTT; d_call: -; j_call: TRBJ2-2; v_call: TRBV2; clone_size: few
cdr3_aa: CASSPTGGDEAFF; cdr3_nt: TGTGCCAGCAGCCCTACAGGGGGGGATGAAGCTTTCTTT; d_call: TRBD1; j_call: TRBJ1-1; v_call: TRBV7-3; clone_size: -
cdr3_aa: CASSYRAISGNTIYF; cdr3_nt: TGTGCCAGCAGTTACAGGGCTATCTCTGGAAACACCATATATTTT; d_call: -; j_call: TRBJ1-3; v_call: TRBV6-6; clone_size: few
cdr3_aa: CAWSTGPYEQYF; cdr3_nt: TGTGCCTGGAGTACAGGGCCCTACGAGCAGTACTTC; d_call: -; j_call: TRBJ2-7; v_call: TRBV30; clone_size: few
cdr3_aa: CASSLRIGTGTNEQYF; cdr3_nt: TGTGCCAGCAGCTTAAGGATTGGGACAGGCACCAACGAGCAGTACTTC; d_call: TRBD1; j_call: TRBJ2-7; v_call: TRBV7-6; clone_size: few
cdr3_aa: CASGPLGSDTQYF; cdr3_nt: TGTGCCAGCGGGCCCCTAGGATCAGATACGCAGTATTTT; d_call: -; j_call: TRBJ2-3; v_call: TRBV27; clone_size: -
cdr3_aa: CAARRGGHAGELFF; cdr3_nt: TGTGCCGCCCGGAGGGGAGGTCACGCCGGGGAGCTGTTTTTT; d_call: -; j_call: TRBJ2-2; v_call: TRBV7-6; clone_size: -
cdr3_aa: CASSGDRNTGELFF; cdr3_nt: TGTGCCAGCAGTGGGGACAGAAACACCGGGGAGCTGTTTTTT; d_call: TRBD1; j_call: TRBJ2-2; v_call: TRBV9; clone_size: once
cdr3_aa: CSASGGTGHEKLFF; cdr3_nt: TGCAGTGCTAGTGGCGGGACAGGGCATGAAAAACTGTTTTTT; d_call: TRBD1; j_call: TRBJ1-4; v_call: TRBV20-1; clone_size: -
cdr3_aa: CSATRGNTASGANVLTF; cdr3_nt: TGCAGTGCTACCCGCGGCAACACCGCCTCTGGGGCCAACGTCCTGACTTTC; d_call: -; j_call: TRBJ2-6; v_call: TRBV20-1; clone_size: many
cdr3_aa: CASPLGGARQETQYF; cdr3_nt: TGTGCCAGCCCCCTGGGTGGGGCAAGGCAAGAGACCCAGTACTTC; d_call: -; j_call: TRBJ2-5; v_call: TRBV12-3/TRBV12-4; clone_size: many
cdr3_aa: CASSLRGQPPAGAFF; cdr3_nt: TGTGCCAGCAGTTTACGGGGACAGCCCCCGGCTGGAGCTTTCTTT; d_call: TRBD1; j_call: TRBJ1-1; v_call: TRBV28; clone_size: few
cdr3_aa: CASSYALGNTEAFF; cdr3_nt: TGTGCCAGCAGTTACGCTCTGGGGAACACTGAAGCTTTCTTT; d_call: -; j_call: TRBJ1-1; v_call: TRBV6-5; clone_size: few
cdr3_aa: CASSLVREGWTGELFF; cdr3_nt: TGTGCCAGCAGCTTAGTGCGAGAAGGGTGGACCGGGGAGCTGTTTTTT; d_call: -; j_call: TRBJ2-2; v_call: TRBV7-2; clone_size: -
cdr3_aa: CASSFDRAQETQYF; cdr3_nt: TGTGCCAGCAGCTTCGACAGGGCCCAAGAGACCCAGTACTTC; d_call: TRBD1; j_call: TRBJ2-5; v_call: TRBV7-2; clone_size: few
cdr3_aa: CASSRGRDRWGHGYTF; cdr3_nt: TGTGCCAGCAGCCGCGGCCGGGACAGGTGGGGGCATGGCTACACCTTC; d_call: TRBD1; j_call: TRBJ1-2; v_call: TRBV12-3/TRBV12-4; clone_size: once
cdr3_aa: CASSVTSGANTGELFF; cdr3_nt: TGTGCCAGCAGCGTAACGAGCGGGGCTAACACCGGGGAGCTGTTTTTT; d_call: TRBD2; j_call: TRBJ2-2; v_call: TRBV9; clone_size: -
cdr3_aa: CASSSTGRDEQFF; cdr3_nt: TGCGCCAGCAGCTCGACAGGGAGGGATGAGCAGTTCTTC; d_call: -; j_call: TRBJ2-1; v_call: TRBV5-1; clone_size: few
cdr3_aa: CASTQGDGELFF; cdr3_nt: TGCGCCAGCACACAGGGGGACGGGGAGCTGTTTTTT; d_call: TRBD1; j_call: TRBJ2-2; v_call: TRBV5-1; clone_size: few
cdr3_aa: CASSPTSGELSGNTIYF; cdr3_nt: TGTGCCAGCAGCCCGACCTCAGGGGAACTCTCTGGAAACACCATATATTTT; d_call: -; j_call: TRBJ1-3; v_call: TRBV7-9; clone_size: few
cdr3_aa: CASSQGAVSNTGELFF; cdr3_nt: TGCGCCAGCAGCCAAGGGGCAGTATCGAACACCGGGGAGCTGTTTTTT; d_call: -; j_call: TRBJ2-2; v_call: TRBV4-1; clone_size: -
cdr3_aa: CASNPQVRANGGYTF; cdr3_nt: TGTGCCAGCAACCCCCAGGTTCGGGCAAATGGGGGCTACACCTTC; d_call: -; j_call: TRBJ1-2; v_call: TRBV12-3/TRBV12-4; clone_size: -
cdr3_aa: CSATGIVTDTQYF; cdr3_nt: TGCAGTGCTACCGGGATTGTTACAGATACGCAGTATTTT; d_call: -; j_call: TRBJ2-3; v_call: TRBV20-1; clone_size: -
cdr3_aa: CASSDPRQGRPYNEQFF; cdr3_nt: TGTGCCAGCAGTGACCCAAGACAGGGGCGACCCTACAATGAGCAGTTCTTC; d_call: TRBD1; j_call: TRBJ2-1; v_call: TRBV2; clone_size: -
cdr3_aa: CASSRTGTPAGTDTQYF; cdr3_nt: TGTGCCAGCAGCCGTACCGGGACTCCCGCGGGAACAGATACGCAGTATTTT; d_call: -; j_call: TRBJ2-3; v_call: TRBV21-1; clone_size: few
cdr3_aa: CASSYVTPNLGQPQHF; cdr3_nt: TGTGCCAGCAGTTACGTCACCCCCAACTTGGGTCAGCCCCAGCATTTT; d_call: -; j_call: TRBJ1-5; v_call: TRBV6-2/TRBV6-3; clone_size: -
cdr3_aa: CASSLAGKVNEQFF; cdr3_nt: TGCGCCAGCAGCTTGGCCGGTAAGGTCAATGAGCAGTTCTTC; d_call: -; j_call: TRBJ2-1; v_call: TRBV5-1; clone_size: few
cdr3_aa: CARGLALGTQYF; cdr3_nt: TGTGCCAGGGGACTCGCCTTAGGGACCCAGTACTTC; d_call: -; j_call: TRBJ2-5; v_call: TRBV2; clone_size: few
cdr3_aa: CASSWTVQETQYF; cdr3_nt: TGTGCCAGCAGCTGGACGGTCCAAGAGACCCAGTACTTC; d_call: -; j_call: TRBJ2-5; v_call: TRBV7-3; clone_size: few
cdr3_aa: CASSATGWGTEAFF; cdr3_nt: TGTGCCAGCAGCGCCACGGGATGGGGCACTGAAGCTTTCTTT; d_call: -; j_call: TRBJ1-1; v_call: TRBV7-6; clone_size: -
cdr3_aa: CASSPGGTATNEKLFF; cdr3_nt: TGTGCCAGCAGCCCCGGGGGGACTGCAACTAATGAAAAACTGTTTTTT; d_call: -; j_call: TRBJ1-4; v_call: TRBV7-2; clone_size: few
cdr3_aa: CASSPGGKGANTGELFF; cdr3_nt: TGTGCCAGCTCACCCGGGGGAAAGGGCGCGAACACCGGGGAGCTGTTTTTT; d_call: -; j_call: TRBJ2-2; v_call: TRBV18; clone_size: -
cdr3_aa: CASSLYRDSPRPQHF; cdr3_nt: TGTGCCAGCAGCTTATACCGGGACTCCCCCAGGCCCCAGCATTTT; d_call: -; j_call: TRBJ1-5; v_call: TRBV5-5; clone_size: large
cdr3_aa: CASSSGLAGGVDNEQFF; cdr3_nt: TGTGCCAGCAGCTCAGGACTAGCGGGGGGCGTAGACAATGAGCAGTTCTTC; d_call: TRBD2; j_call: TRBJ2-1; v_call: TRBV7-3; clone_size: -
cdr3_aa: CASSDLIGDEQFF; cdr3_nt: TGTGCCTCCAGTGATTTGATAGGGGATGAGCAGTTCTTC; d_call: -; j_call: TRBJ2-1; v_call: TRBV24-1; clone_size: -
cdr3_aa: CASSVGGGRGNTIYF; cdr3_nt: TGTGCCAGCAGCGTAGGAGGGGGGAGAGGAAACACCATATATTTT; d_call: -; j_call: TRBJ1-3; v_call: TRBV9; clone_size: -
cdr3_aa: CASSLGARGTEAFF; cdr3_nt: TGTGCCAGCAGCTTAGGGGCCAGGGGCACTGAAGCTTTCTTT; d_call: -; j_call: TRBJ1-1; v_call: TRBV7-9; clone_size: -
cdr3_aa: CSATGPPPSQETQYF; cdr3_nt: TGCAGTGCAACGGGGCCGCCGCCCAGCCAAGAGACCCAGTACTTC; d_call: -; j_call: TRBJ2-5; v_call: TRBV20-1; clone_size: few
cdr3_aa: CASSMRLAGGRDTQYF; cdr3_nt: TGTGCCAGCAGCATGCGGCTAGCGGGGGGTCGAGATACGCAGTATTTT; d_call: TRBD2; j_call: TRBJ2-3; v_call: TRBV11-1; clone_size: -
cdr3_aa: CASSLGPPDTQYF; cdr3_nt: TGTGCCAGCAGCCTAGGACCACCAGATACGCAGTATTTT; d_call: -; j_call: TRBJ2-3; v_call: TRBV7-9; clone_size: few
cdr3_aa: CASSSLRTGTWLYAFF; cdr3_nt: TGTGCCAGCAGTTCCCTTCGGACAGGGACGTGGTTGTATGCTTTCTTT; d_call: TRBD1; j_call: TRBJ1-1; v_call: TRBV28; clone_size: few
cdr3_aa: CASLGLAGLSGANVLTF; cdr3_nt: TGTGCCAGCTTGGGACTAGCGGGCCTCTCTGGGGCCAACGTCCTGACTTTC; d_call: TRBD2; j_call: TRBJ2-6; v_call: TRBV12-3/TRBV12-4; clone_size: few
cdr3_aa: CASSDRGSDTQYF; cdr3_nt: TGTGCCAGCAGCGACAGGGGCTCGGATACGCAGTATTTT; d_call: TRBD1; j_call: TRBJ2-3; v_call: TRBV7-2; clone_size: many
cdr3_aa: CAAAPDRATGELFF; cdr3_nt: TGTGCCGCGGCCCCGGACAGGGCCACCGGGGAGCTGTTTTTT; d_call: TRBD1; j_call: TRBJ2-2; v_call: TRBV12-3/TRBV12-4; clone_size: -
cdr3_aa: CASSSTGVNTEAFF; cdr3_nt: TGCGCCAGCAGCTCGACAGGGGTGAACACTGAAGCTTTCTTT; d_call: TRBD1; j_call: TRBJ1-1; v_call: TRBV5-1; clone_size: few
cdr3_aa: CSVPGPTRETQYF; cdr3_nt: TGCAGCGTTCCCGGACCGACCCGGGAGACCCAGTACTTC; d_call: -; j_call: TRBJ2-5; v_call: TRBV29-1; clone_size: few
cdr3_aa: CASSGGPGQVIYEQYF; cdr3_nt: TGCGCCAGCAGCGGGGGTCCGGGACAGGTCATCTACGAGCAGTACTTC; d_call: TRBD1; j_call: TRBJ2-7; v_call: TRBV5-1; clone_size: few